This T cell receptor (beta chain) was retrieved from a study of blood T cell repertoires in COVID-19 (dated by TCRdb to 2020 to 2021). Notes on the research overall: The collaborator samples originated in the United States, Italy and Spain and spanned the acute and convalescent phases of COVID-19. A de-identified subject ID, COVID-19 status, age in years and sex were almost always included in the sample metadata. The repertoires were released in a freely available public database intended as a resource for research on the immune response to SARS-CoV-2. Samples were obtained from the ongoing ImmuneRACE study (first 160 participants) and from some 1,300 subjects provided by 6 global collaborators. HLA class I and class II types, where available, came from metadata supplied by the sample provider rather than from assay-based typing. The material from the prospective study consisted of cDNA or gDNA derived from T cells, B-cell-depleted T cells, or PBMCs. Subjects who had been exposed to COVID-19, were actively infected with it, or had recovered from it provided the deeply sampled blood TCRbeta repertoires that made up the dataset. The paper's findings and limits, for the study overall: The amount of clinical and demographic metadata varied by source and participant and was provided uncurated.

The collaborating institutions used their own protocols to collect whole blood in K2EDTA tubes. For TCRbeta analysis, collaborators shipped samples as frozen whole blood, isolated PBMCs, or DNA extracted from either of those sample types. Of note for this clone: Its specific antigen is unknown. The record has no base qualities; no much larger clone is one base away.

TCRbeta CDR3 regions were amplified from genomic DNA by means of the immunoSEQ Assay, a bias-controlled multiplex PCR. In the original analysis: Nucleated cell counts per sample were estimated from amplification of reference gene primers within the assay. Sequence reads were collapsed and filtered to measure the absolute abundance of every unique TCRbeta CDR3 rearrangement. For each sample, productive Simpson clonality was calculated by taking the square root of Simpson's diversity index across productive rearrangements. Sourced from immuneACCESS, this table was stored by TCRdb with only in-frame sequences that have V and J called. A share of the clones is absent; for the studies checked, an unresolved V gene accounts for under half, and the remainder has no known explanation. V and J calls and clone size are given by that table; D and trimming were obtained from the DNA. The sample yields around 69,000 clones; 89% were counted once. Jointly, the top ten make up roughly 4.5% of the sample.

Spanning cysteine to phenylalanine, the CDR3 consists of 16 amino acids. Just CDR3 DNA is preserved here, 48 bases in frame from base 1. The CDR1 and CDR2 encoded by the germline V gene (reference sequence) are SEHNR and FQNEAQ. After removal of 5 bases from V and 4 bases from J, the junction retains 7 bases not matched to a gene. The receptor's source is a woman aged 50 to 60 with active COVID-19. Specimen: peripheral blood. Recombination linked TRBV7-9 to TRBJ2-2, with 10 bases aligning to TRBD1. The encoded CDR3 is CASSGQTGGGTGELFF. Here is the DNA: TGTGCCAGCAGCGGTCAGACAGGGGGCGGCACCGGGGAGCTGTTTTTT.